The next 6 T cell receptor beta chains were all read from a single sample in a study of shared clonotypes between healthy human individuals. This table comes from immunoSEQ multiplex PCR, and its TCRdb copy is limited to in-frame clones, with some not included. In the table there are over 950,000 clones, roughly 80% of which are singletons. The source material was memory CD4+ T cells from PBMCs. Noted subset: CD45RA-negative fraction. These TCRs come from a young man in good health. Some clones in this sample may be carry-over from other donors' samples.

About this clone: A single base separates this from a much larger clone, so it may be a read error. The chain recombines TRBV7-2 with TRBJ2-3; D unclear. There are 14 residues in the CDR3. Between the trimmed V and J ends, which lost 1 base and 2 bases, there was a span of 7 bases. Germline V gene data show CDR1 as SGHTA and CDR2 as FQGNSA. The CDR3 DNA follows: TGTGCCAGCAGCTTAGACGGCTACACAGATACGCAGTATTTT. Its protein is CASSLDGYTDTQYF.

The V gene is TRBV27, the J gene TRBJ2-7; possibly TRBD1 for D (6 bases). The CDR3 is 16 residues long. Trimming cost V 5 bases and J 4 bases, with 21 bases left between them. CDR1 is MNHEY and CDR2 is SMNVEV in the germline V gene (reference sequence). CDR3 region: CASSPTLRGLHYEQYF. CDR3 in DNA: TGTGCCAGCAGTCCAACCCTCAGGGGCCTACATTACGAGCAGTACTTC.

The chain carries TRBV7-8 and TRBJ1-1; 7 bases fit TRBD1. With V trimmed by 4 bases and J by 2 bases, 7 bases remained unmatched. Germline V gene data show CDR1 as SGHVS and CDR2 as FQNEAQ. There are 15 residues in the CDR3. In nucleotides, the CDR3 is TGTGCCAGCAGCTCGCAAGGGACAGTTAACACTGAAGCTTTCTTT. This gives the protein CASSSQGTVNTEAFF.

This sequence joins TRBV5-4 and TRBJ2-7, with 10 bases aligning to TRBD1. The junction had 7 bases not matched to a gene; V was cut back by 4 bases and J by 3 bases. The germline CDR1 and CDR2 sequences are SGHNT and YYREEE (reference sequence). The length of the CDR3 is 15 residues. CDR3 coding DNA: TGTGCCAGCAGCCTACCGGGACAGGGGTTCTACGAGCAGTACTTC. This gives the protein CASSLPGQGFYEQYF.

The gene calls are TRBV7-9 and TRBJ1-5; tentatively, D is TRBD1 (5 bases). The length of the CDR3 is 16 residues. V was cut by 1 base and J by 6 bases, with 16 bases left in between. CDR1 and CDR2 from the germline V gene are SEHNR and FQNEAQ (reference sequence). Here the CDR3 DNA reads TGTGCCAGCAGCTTAGGAGTTGGCAGGGACGGTCAGCCCCAGCATTTT. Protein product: CASSLGVGRDGQPQHF.

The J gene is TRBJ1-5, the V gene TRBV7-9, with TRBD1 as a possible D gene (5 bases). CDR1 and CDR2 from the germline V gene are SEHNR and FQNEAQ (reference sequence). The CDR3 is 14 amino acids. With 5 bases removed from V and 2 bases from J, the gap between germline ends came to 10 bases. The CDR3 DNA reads TGTGCCAGCAGCACCCAAGGGGGCAATCAGCCCCAGCATTTT. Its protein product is CASSTQGGNQPQHF.